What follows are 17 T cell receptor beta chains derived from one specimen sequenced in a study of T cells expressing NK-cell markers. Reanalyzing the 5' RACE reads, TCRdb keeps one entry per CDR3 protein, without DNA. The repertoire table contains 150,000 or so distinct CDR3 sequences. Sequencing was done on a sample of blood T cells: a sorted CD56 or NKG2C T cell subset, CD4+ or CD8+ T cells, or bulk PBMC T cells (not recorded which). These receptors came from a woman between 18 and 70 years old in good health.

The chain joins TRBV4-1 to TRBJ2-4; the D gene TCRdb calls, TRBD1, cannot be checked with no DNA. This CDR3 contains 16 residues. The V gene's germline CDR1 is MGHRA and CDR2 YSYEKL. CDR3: CASSQDRGTGGYIQYF.

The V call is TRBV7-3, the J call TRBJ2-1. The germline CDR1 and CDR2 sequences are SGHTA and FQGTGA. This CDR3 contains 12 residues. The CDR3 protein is CASSLIYNEQFF.

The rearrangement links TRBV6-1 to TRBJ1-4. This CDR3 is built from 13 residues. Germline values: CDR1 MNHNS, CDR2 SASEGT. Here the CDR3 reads CASSAAHSEKLFF.

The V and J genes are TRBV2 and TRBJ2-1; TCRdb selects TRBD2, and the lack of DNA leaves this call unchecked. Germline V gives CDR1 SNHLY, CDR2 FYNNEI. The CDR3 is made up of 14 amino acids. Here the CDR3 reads CASSEELAANEQFF.

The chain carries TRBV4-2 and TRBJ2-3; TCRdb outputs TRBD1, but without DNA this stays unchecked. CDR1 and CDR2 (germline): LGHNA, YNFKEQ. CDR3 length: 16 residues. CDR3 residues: CASSQGGGRLSDTQYF.

The CDR3 sequence is CASGRSQQETQYF. V and J are TRBV6-6 and TRBJ2-5; TCRdb's D call of TRBD2 is untestable without DNA. The CDR3 extends over 13 amino acids. The germline V gene encodes CDR1 MNHNY and CDR2 SVGAGI (reference sequence).

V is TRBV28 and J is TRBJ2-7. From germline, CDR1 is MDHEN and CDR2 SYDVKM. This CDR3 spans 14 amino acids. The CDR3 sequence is CATKGTWQYYEQYF.

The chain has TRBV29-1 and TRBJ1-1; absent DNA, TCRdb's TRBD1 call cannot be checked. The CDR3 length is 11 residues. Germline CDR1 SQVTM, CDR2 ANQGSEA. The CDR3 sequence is CSGGRGAEAFF.

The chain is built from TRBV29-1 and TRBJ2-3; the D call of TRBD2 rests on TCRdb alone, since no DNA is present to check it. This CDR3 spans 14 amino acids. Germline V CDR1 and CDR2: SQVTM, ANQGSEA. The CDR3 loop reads CSVGAGGPADTQYF.

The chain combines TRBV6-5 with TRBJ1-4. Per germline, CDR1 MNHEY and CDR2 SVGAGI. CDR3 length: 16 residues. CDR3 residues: CASSYKVIYSNEKLFF.

CDR3 loop: CASSVGAGRTNEQFF. This chain uses TRBV9 with TRBJ2-1; the D call of TRBD1 rests on TCRdb alone, since no DNA is present to check it. This CDR3 has 15 amino acids. Germline V lookup: CDR1 SGDLS, CDR2 YYNGEE. Based on the CDR3 plus reference TRBV9 and TRBJ2-1, the full variable domain is DSGVTQTPKHLITATGQRVTLRCSPRSGDLSVYWYQQSLDQGLQFLIQYYNGEERAKGNILERFSAQQFPDLHSELNLSSLELGDSALYFCASSVGAGRTNEQFFGPGTRLTVL.

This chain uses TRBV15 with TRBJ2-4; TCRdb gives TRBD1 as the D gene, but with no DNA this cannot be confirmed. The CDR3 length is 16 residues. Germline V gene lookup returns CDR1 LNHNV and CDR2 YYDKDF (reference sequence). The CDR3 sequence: CATSRETAGVANIQYF.

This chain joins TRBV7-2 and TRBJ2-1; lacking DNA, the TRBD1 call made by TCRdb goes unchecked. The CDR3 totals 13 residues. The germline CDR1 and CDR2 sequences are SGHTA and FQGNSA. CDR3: CGLGRGPLGEQFF.

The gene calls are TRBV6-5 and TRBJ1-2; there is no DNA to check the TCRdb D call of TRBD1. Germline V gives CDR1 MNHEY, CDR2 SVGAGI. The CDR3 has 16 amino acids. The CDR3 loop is CASSYQPTGSAYGYTF.

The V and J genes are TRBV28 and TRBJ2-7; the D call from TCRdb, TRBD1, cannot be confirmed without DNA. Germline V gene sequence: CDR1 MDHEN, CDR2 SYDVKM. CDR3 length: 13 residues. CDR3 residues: CASTEGHLYEQYF.

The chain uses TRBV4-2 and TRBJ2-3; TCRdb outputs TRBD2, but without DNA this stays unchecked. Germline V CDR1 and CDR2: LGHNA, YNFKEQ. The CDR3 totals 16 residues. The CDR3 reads CASSQDPAPPADTQYF.

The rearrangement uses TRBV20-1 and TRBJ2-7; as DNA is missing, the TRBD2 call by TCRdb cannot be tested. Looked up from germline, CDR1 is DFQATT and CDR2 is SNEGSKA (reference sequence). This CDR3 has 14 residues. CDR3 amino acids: CSARLAGGSYEQYF.